The present entry profiles one TCR beta chain with its context. Its antigen is unknown. These data are taken from a study of cytotoxic CD8 clonotypes in ibrutinib-treated CLL. Study details: Response material was collected after a median approximately 12 months of treatment, range 6 to 36. Study-wide results and caveats: Stable or contracted on treatment, public clonotypes were also uncommon.

Germline V gene sequence: CDR1 KGHSH, CDR2 LQKENI. The V end was cut by 6 bases, the J end by 6 bases, with 18 bases between. The CDR3 length is 14 residues. The repertoire was sequenced with immunoSEQ multiplex PCR; TCRdb's copy has only in-frame clones and lacks some. The table shows just over 200,000 clones, with over 65% occurring only once. Sequences were derived from PBMCs, sampled after 12 months of ibrutinib treatment. The chain carries TRBV18 and TRBJ2-7; D tentatively fits TRBD1 or TRBD2 (6 bases each). The receptor comes from a human donor with chronic lymphocytic leukemia. CDR3 amino acids: CASSEGRGFLEQYF. The CDR3 DNA is TGTGCCAGCTCGGAGGGAAGGGGGTTCCTCGAGCAGTACTTC.